The T cell receptor (beta chain) under discussion was sequenced for a study of T cells in Graves' hyperthyroidism and ophthalmopathy. Researchers amplified the TCR beta CDR3 regions from RNA transcripts. The HTBI set primed first-round TCR CDR3 RT-PCR. One entry per CDR3 protein results from TCRdb running MiXCR on the multiplex PCR reads. The sample holds 300,000 to 450,000 distinct CDR3 sequences; more than 11% are singletons and the top ten take approximately 10%. This clonotype was seen at least ten times. Its specificity is not known. General observations from the study: Ophthalmopathy was model-predicted a median roughly six months pre-onset.

Criteria for exclusion of patients were uncontrolled infection, other autoimmune disease, pregnancy or lactation. An approximately 10 ml volume of fresh peripheral blood provided the PBMCs. The CDR3 consists of 14 residues. V dropped 4 bases and J dropped 1; count of bases not matched to a gene: 1. The chain has TRBV12-3 or TRBV12-4 and TRBJ1-3; TRBD1 agrees at 7 bases. The source material was blood. The sequence derives from a woman aged 60 to 75 with Graves' hyperthyroidism. Here the CDR3 reads CASSYRGSGNTIYF. CDR3 nucleotides: TGTGCCAGCAGTTACAGGGGTTCTGGAAACACCATATATTTT.